Sequencing of this T cell receptor beta chain was carried out in a study of T cell changes during pregnancy in multiple sclerosis. The CDR3 sequence is 13 residues long. V dropped 1 base and J dropped 0 bases, with 6 bases sitting between them. The V gene's germline CDR1 is SQVTM and CDR2 ANQGSEA. Some clones are missing from TCRdb's copy, which holds only in-frame ones; the method was immunoSEQ multiplex PCR. The table lists 48,000 or so clones, nearly 95% of them singletons, with 0.4% to 0.55% in the top ten. The sequence came from a female donor with multiple sclerosis, enrolled in a pregnancy study. The V and J genes are TRBV29-1 and TRBJ1-2; D is unclear. This specimen consisted of CD4+ T cells from peripheral blood mononuclear cells, obtained in the first trimester of pregnancy. This CDR3 reads CSVEGGANYGYTF. CDR3 coding DNA: TGCAGCGTTGAAGGGGGAGCTAACTATGGCTACACCTTC. Full variable domain (rest looked up from reference TRBV29-1 and TRBJ1-2): SAVISQKPSRDICQRGTSLTIQCQVDSQVTMMFWYRQQPGQSLTLIATANQGSEATYESGFVIDKFPISRPNLTFSTLTVSNMSPEDSSIYLCSVEGGANYGYTFGSGTRLTVV.